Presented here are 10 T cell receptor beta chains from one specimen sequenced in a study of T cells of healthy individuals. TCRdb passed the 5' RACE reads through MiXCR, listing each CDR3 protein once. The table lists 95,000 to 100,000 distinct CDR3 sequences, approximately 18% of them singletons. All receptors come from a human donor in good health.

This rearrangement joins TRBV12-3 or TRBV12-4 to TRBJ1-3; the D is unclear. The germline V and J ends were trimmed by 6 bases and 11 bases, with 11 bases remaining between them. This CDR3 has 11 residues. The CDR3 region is CASREGTPIYF. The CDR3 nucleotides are TGTGCCAGCAGAGAGGGAACGCCCATATATTTT.

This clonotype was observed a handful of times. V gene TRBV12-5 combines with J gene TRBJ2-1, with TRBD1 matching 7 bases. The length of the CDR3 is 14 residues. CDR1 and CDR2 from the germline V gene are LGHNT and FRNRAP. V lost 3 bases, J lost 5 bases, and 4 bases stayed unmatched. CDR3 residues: CASGFRDRDNEQFF. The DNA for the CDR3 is TGTGCTAGTGGTTTTAGAGACAGGGACAATGAGCAGTTCTTC.

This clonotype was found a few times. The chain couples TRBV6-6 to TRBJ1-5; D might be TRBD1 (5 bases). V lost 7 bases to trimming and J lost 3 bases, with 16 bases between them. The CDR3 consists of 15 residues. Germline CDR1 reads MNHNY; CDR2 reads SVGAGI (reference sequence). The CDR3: CASNPSGGSNQPQHF. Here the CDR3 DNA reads TGTGCCAGCAATCCCAGCGGGGGTTCCAATCAGCCCCAGCATTTT.

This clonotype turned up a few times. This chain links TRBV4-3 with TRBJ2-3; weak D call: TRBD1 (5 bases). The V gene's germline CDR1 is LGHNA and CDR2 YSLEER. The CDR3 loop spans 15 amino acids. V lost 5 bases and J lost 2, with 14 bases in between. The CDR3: CASSDGHLSTDTQYF. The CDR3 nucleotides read TGCGCCAGCAGCGACGGACACCTATCCACAGATACGCAGTATTTT.

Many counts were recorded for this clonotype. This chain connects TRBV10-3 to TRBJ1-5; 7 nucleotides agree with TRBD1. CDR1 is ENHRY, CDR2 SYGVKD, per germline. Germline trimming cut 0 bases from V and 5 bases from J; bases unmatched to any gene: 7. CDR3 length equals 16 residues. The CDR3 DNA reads TGTGCCATCAGTGAGTCTGACAGGGTGGGTGATCAGCCCCAGCATTTT. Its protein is CAISESDRVGDQPQHF.

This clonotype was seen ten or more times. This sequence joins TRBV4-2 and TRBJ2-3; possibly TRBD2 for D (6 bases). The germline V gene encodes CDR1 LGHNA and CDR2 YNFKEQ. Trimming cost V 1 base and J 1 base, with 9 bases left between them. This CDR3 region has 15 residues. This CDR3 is CASSQVGTGTDTQYF. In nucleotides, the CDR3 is TGTGCCAGCAGCCAAGTTGGGACTGGCACAGATACGCAGTATTTT.

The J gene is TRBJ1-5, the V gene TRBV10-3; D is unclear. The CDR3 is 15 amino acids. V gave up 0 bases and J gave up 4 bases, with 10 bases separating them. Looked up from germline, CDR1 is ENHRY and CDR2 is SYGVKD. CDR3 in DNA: TGTGCCATCAGTGAGTCGATGGCAGAAAATCAGCCCCAGCATTTT. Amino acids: CAISESMAENQPQHF.

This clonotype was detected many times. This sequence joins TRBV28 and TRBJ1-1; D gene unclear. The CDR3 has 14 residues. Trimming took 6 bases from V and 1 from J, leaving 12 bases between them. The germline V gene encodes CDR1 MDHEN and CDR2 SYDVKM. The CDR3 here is CASRLPGRNTEAFF. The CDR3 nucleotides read TGTGCCAGCAGGCTTCCGGGCCGGAACACTGAAGCTTTCTTT.

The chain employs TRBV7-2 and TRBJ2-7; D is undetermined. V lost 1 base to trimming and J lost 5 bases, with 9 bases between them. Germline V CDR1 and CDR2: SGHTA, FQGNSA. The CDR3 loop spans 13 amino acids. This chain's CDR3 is CASSLGWADEQYF. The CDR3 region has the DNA TGTGCCAGCAGCTTAGGGTGGGCAGACGAGCAGTACTTC.

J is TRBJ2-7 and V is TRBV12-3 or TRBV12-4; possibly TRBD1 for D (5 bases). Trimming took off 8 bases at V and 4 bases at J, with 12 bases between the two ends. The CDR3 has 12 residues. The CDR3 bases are TGTGCCAGCGGGGCTCTGGGGTACGAGCAGTACTTC. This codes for CASGALGYEQYF.